A selection of T cell receptor beta chains follows, all from one sample in a study of T cell responses to AZD1222 COVID-19 vaccine. Clones were read by immunoSEQ multiplex PCR, and TCRdb kept only the in-frame ones, dropping some. Its clone listing holds about 140,000 clones. What was sequenced was peripheral blood. These receptors all stem from an adult in good health. Each CDR3 is given with its conserved first and last residue. Each record gives: J gene, V gene, D gene, CDR3 protein, CDR3 DNA. D genes are given only for firm matches.

TRBJ1-1	TRBV2	TRBD1	CASSGQGTTEAFF	TGTGCCAGCAGTGGACAGGGTACAACTGAAGCTTTCTTT
TRBJ2-5	TRBV6-2/TRBV6-3	-	CASSYVSGYGGETQYF	TGTGCCAGCAGTTATGTGAGTGGCTATGGGGGAGAGACCCAGTACTTC
TRBJ1-1	TRBV7-2	-	CASSFSRGSTEAFF	TGTGCCAGCAGCTTCTCGAGGGGCTCCACTGAAGCTTTCTTT
TRBJ1-2	TRBV18	TRBD1	CASSYRDREDYGYTF	TGTGCCAGCTCATACCGGGACAGGGAAGACTATGGCTACACCTTC
TRBJ1-1	TRBV12-3/TRBV12-4	-	CASSLGGNTEAFF	TGTGCCAGCAGCCTCGGGGGGAACACTGAAGCTTTCTTT
TRBJ1-4	TRBV4-1	-	CASSQGRAGNSEKLFF	TGCGCCAGCAGCCAAGGAAGGGCGGGAAATTCTGAAAAACTGTTTTTT
TRBJ2-7	TRBV11-2	TRBD1	CASSPRTGGGEQYF	TGTGCCAGCAGCCCCCGGACAGGGGGTGGCGAGCAGTACTTC
TRBJ2-7	TRBV6-5	-	CASSRDLGAYEQYF	TGTGCCAGCAGCCGGGACCTTGGGGCCTACGAGCAGTACTTC
TRBJ2-3	TRBV4-2	-	CASSPGGGASTDTQYF	TGTGCCAGCAGCCCCGGAGGGGGCGCTAGCACAGATACGCAGTATTTT
TRBJ1-4	TRBV10-2	-	CASSESSNEKLFF	TGCGCCAGCAGTGAGTCCTCTAATGAAAAACTGTTTTTT
TRBJ1-2	TRBV9	TRBD1	CASSVGDRHGYTF	TGTGCCAGCAGCGTAGGGGACAGGCATGGCTACACCTTC
TRBJ2-2	TRBV29-1	-	CSARGSGELFF	TGCAGCGCCAGGGGTTCCGGGGAGCTGTTTTTT